The 24 T cell receptor beta chains presented below share a single source sample, sequenced in a study of vaccination effects on CD4 cells after COVID-19. ViraFEST expansion of antigen-specific CD4+ T cells with viral peptide pools preceded sequencing. The culture ran for approximately 10 days, and then CD4+ T cells were isolated. By PCR, the person was confirmed to have had SARS-CoV-2 infection between March and December 2020. TCRdb keeps only in-frame clones here, not all; method: immunoSEQ multiplex PCR. This sample carries tens of thousands of clones, roughly 66% of them seen once, and the ten largest clones take about 35%. Their antigens remain unidentified. Sequencing used CD4+ T cells from PBMCs cultured with a peptide pool, obtained before COVID-19 vaccination. The receptor set was obtained from a human donor who had a prior SARS-CoV-2 infection.

This clone qualifies as medium-sized. The genes are TRBV7-3 and TRBJ1-3, with TRBD1 identical over 10 bases. The germline V gene encodes CDR1 SGHTA and CDR2 FQGTGA. The CDR3 is made up of 13 amino acids. V gave up 4 bases and J gave up 8 bases; unmatched junction bases: 2. The CDR3 here is CASSYGQGDTIYF. The CDR3 DNA reads as TGTGCCAGCAGCTACGGACAGGGGGACACCATATATTTT. Looking up the rest from reference TRBV7-3 and TRBJ1-3 gives the full variable domain: GAGVSQTPSNKVTEKGKYVELRCDPISGHTALYWYRQSLGQGPEFLIYFQGTGAADDSGLPNDRFFAVRPEGSVSTLKIQRTERGDSAVYLCASSYGQGDTIYFGEGSWLTVV.

V gene TRBV30 combines with J gene TRBJ2-3; TRBD2 aligns across 10 bases. The J segment lost 6 bases and the V segment lost 2 bases, leaving 8 bases of the junction unmatched. CDR3 length equals 15 residues. Germline CDR1 is GTSNPN and CDR2 is SVGIG (reference sequence). As DNA, the CDR3 is TGTGCCTGGAGTAGGCGGGGACTAGCGTCTGATACGCAGTATTTT. Its protein product is CAWSRRGLASDTQYF.

This clone is labeled medium-sized (0.01 to 0.1%). This chain uses TRBV11-3 with TRBJ2-1; TRBD2 aligns across 10 bases. CDR3 length equals 16 residues. Germline V gives CDR1 SGHNT, CDR2 YENEEA. The V and J ends lost 0 bases and 8 bases, in that order; junction bases with no gene match: 7. DNA for the CDR3: TGTGCCAGCAGCTTAGATGGAGCGGGAGGGCCCTATGAGCAGTTCTTC. It encodes CASSLDGAGGPYEQFF. Based on the CDR3 plus reference TRBV11-3 and TRBJ2-1, the full variable domain is EAGVVQSPRYKIIEKKQPVAFWCNPISGHNTLYWYLQNLGQGPELLIRYENEEAVDDSQLPKDRFSAERLKGVDSTLKIQPAELGDSAVYLCASSLDGAGGPYEQFFGPGTRLTVL.

This clone was recorded once. This chain uses TRBV5-4 with TRBJ2-5, with unresolved D. CDR1 is SGHNT, CDR2 YYREEE, per germline (reference sequence). CDR3 length: 14 residues. Between the trimmed V and J ends, which lost 2 bases and 0 bases, there was a span of 8 bases. The CDR3 sequence: CASSFRWNQETQYF. CDR3 DNA sequence: TGTGCCAGCAGCTTTCGTTGGAACCAAGAGACCCAGTACTTC.

The V and J genes are TRBV7-2 and TRBJ1-5, with TRBD1 matching over 8 bases. The germline gives CDR1 SGHTA, CDR2 FQGNSA. The length of the CDR3 is 16 residues. Unmatched junction bases numbered 6, after V lost 4 bases and J lost 1 base. The CDR3 loop is CASSSTGQGSNQPQHF. In DNA, the CDR3 is TGTGCCAGCAGCTCCACCGGACAGGGAAGCAATCAGCCCCAGCATTTT.

The chain recombines TRBV3-1 (or the pseudogene TRBV3-2) with TRBJ2-1; D might be TRBD2 (5 bases). Germline V lookup: CDR1 LGHDT, CDR2 YNNKEL (reference sequence). V lost 2 bases, J lost 8 bases, and 28 bases lay in between. The CDR3 consists of 19 residues. CDR3 loop: CASSQFALGASPPLDEQFF. Written as DNA, the CDR3 is TGTGCCAGCAGCCAATTTGCGCTCGGAGCTAGCCCTCCTTTGGATGAGCAGTTCTTC.

The chain is built from TRBV5-1 and TRBJ1-1; perhaps TRBD1 as D (5 bases). The CDR3 consists of 16 residues. The germline V and J ends were trimmed by 5 bases and 1 base, with 18 bases remaining between them. The germline V gene has CDR1 SGHRS and CDR2 YFSETQ. In DNA form, the CDR3 reads TGCGCCAGCAGGTGGACACCCCGGGCACAGAACACTGAAGCTTTCTTT. This sequence encodes CASRWTPRAQNTEAFF.

The CDR3, as DNA: TGTGCCAGCAGCCATACGACAGGCACGAGGGGCGAGCAGTACTTC. Its protein is CASSHTTGTRGEQYF. This chain links TRBV6-5 with TRBJ2-7; possibly TRBD1 for D (6 bases). V lost 6 bases to trimming and J lost 6 bases, with 21 bases between them. The CDR3 sequence is 15 residues long. From germline, CDR1 is MNHEY and CDR2 SVGAGI.

This clone was seen only a few times. The chain is built from TRBV9 and TRBJ1-6; D ambiguous. CDR3 length equals 14 residues. Germline assignment: CDR1 SGDLS and CDR2 YYNGEE. Trimming removed 3 bases from V and 8 bases from J, with 12 bases in between. The CDR3 here is CASSADLLDSPLHF. The CDR3 DNA sequence: TGTGCCAGCAGCGCAGACTTGTTAGATTCACCCCTCCACTTT.

This clone was seen a handful of times. This rearrangement joins TRBV19 to TRBJ2-2; D not certain. The CDR3 is 13 amino acids. The V gene's germline CDR1 is LNHDA and CDR2 SQIVND (reference sequence). The V end was cut by 4 bases, the J end by 1 base, with 4 bases between. CDR3 DNA: TGTGCCAGTAGTAACAGGAACACCGGGGAGCTGTTTTTT. Residues: CASSNRNTGELFF.

CDR3 region: CSVEVAGFYNEQFF. CDR3 DNA sequence: TGCAGCGTTGAAGTAGCGGGCTTCTACAATGAGCAGTTCTTC. The chain recombines TRBV29-1 with TRBJ2-1; 7 bases align to TRBD2. Trimming removed 1 base from V and 3 bases from J; junction bases left unmatched: 3. The CDR3 totals 14 residues. Germline CDR1 reads SQVTM; CDR2 reads ANQGSEA.

The chain uses TRBV21-1 and TRBJ1-5; the tabulated D call, TRBD1, remains unverified against the DNA. TRBV21-1 is flagged as a pseudogene. This CDR3 is built from 17 residues. The DNA of the CDR3 is TGTGCCAGCAGCAAAGGATATGGGACAGATAGCAATCAGCCCCAGCATTTT. Amino acids: CASSKGYGTDSNQPQHF.

This chain joins TRBV25-1 and TRBJ2-1, with D uncertain. Deletions cut 1 base from V and 6 bases from J, with 10 bases between. There are 14 residues in the CDR3. CDR1 is MGHDK and CDR2 is SYGVNS in the germline V gene. The DNA for the CDR3 is TGTGCCAGCAGTGAATTGGGCAGCCTCAATGAGCAGTTCTTC. This translates into CASSELGSLNEQFF.

J is TRBJ1-5 and V is TRBV5-1, with D uncertain. Per germline, CDR1 SGHRS and CDR2 YFSETQ. V was shortened by 7 bases and J by 3 bases, with 11 bases between the two germline ends. The CDR3 is 13 residues long. The CDR3 is CASRPQPNQPQHF. The CDR3 DNA is TGCGCCAGCCGCCCGCAGCCCAATCAGCCCCAGCATTTT.

The sample holds one count of this clone. V and J are TRBV5-1 and TRBJ2-1; D gene uncertain. Germline V gene lookup returns CDR1 SGHRS and CDR2 YFSETQ. V shed 0 bases and J shed 9 bases, with 7 bases lying between them. The CDR3 extends over 12 amino acids. CDR3 in DNA: TGCGCCAGCAGCTTGGGGTTGAGTGAGCAGTTCTTC. Amino acid sequence: CASSLGLSEQFF.

This chain links TRBV11-2 with TRBJ2-7; D ambiguous. Germline CDR1 is SGHAT and CDR2 is FQNNGV. The CDR3 sequence is 13 residues long. V gave up 2 bases and J gave up 7 bases, with 12 bases separating them. CDR3 amino acids: CASSLWVEQEQYF. As DNA, the CDR3 is TGTGCCAGCAGCTTATGGGTGGAACAGGAGCAGTACTTC. Full variable domain (missing parts from reference TRBV11-2 and TRBJ2-7): EAGVAQSPRYKIIEKRQSVAFWCNPISGHATLYWYQQILGQGPKLLIQFQNNGVVDDSQLPKDRFSAERLKGVDSTLKIQPAKLEDSAVYLCASSLWVEQEQYFGPGTRLTVT.

The gene calls are TRBV5-1 and TRBJ2-3; 11 bases map to TRBD1. After removal of 3 bases from V and 0 bases from J, the junction contained 9 bases not matched to a gene. This CDR3 is 18 amino acids long. The germline V gene has CDR1 SGHRS and CDR2 YFSETQ. The CDR3 is CASSYGQGAHSSTDTQYF. Written as DNA, the CDR3 is TGCGCCAGCAGCTATGGACAGGGGGCCCATTCTAGCACAGATACGCAGTATTTT.

J is TRBJ1-2 and V is TRBV7-2, with 9 bases that match TRBD1. The CDR3 contains 17 residues. Trimming at V came to 1 base and at J to 4 bases, leaving 10 bases not matched to a gene. CDR1 and CDR2 (germline): SGHTA, FQGNSA. The DNA for the CDR3 is TGTGCCAGCAGCTTAGATTCCGTGACAGGGGGTGTCTATGGCTACACCTTC. Translated: CASSLDSVTGGVYGYTF. Based on the CDR3 plus reference TRBV7-2 and TRBJ1-2, the full variable domain is GAGVSQSPSNKVTEKGKDVELRCDPISGHTALYWYRQSLGQGLEFLIYFQGNSAPDKSGLPSDRFSAERTGGSVSTLTIQRTQQEDSAVYLCASSLDSVTGGVYGYTFGSGTRLTVV.

The chain links TRBV4-1 to TRBJ2-7; D uncertain. CDR1 MGHRA and CDR2 YSYEKL come from the germline V gene. Trimming left V 1 base short and J 0 bases short, with 13 bases between. The CDR3 contains 16 residues. The CDR3, as DNA: TGCGCCAGCAGCCAAGGCTTACAGACAAGCTCCTACGAGCAGTACTTC. It yields the protein CASSQGLQTSSYEQYF.

This clone showed up just once. The gene calls are TRBV20-1 and TRBJ1-2; D is perhaps TRBD1 (5 bases). The CDR3 is 15 residues long. V was clipped by 3 bases and J by 1 base, with 15 bases between them. CDR1 DFQATT and CDR2 SNEGSKA come from the germline V gene (reference sequence). In DNA, the CDR3 is TGCAGTGCTAGTATGGGGCCACTCCATAACTATGGCTACACCTTC. It translates to CSASMGPLHNYGYTF.

CDR3 residues: CASSPTRGHEQYF. CDR3 sequence (DNA): TGTGCCAGTAGCCCCACCCGAGGTCACGAGCAGTACTTC. The chain employs TRBV19 and TRBJ2-7; no clear D. From germline, CDR1 is LNHDA and CDR2 SQIVND (reference sequence). Trimming shortened V by 6 bases and J by 5 bases, and 14 bases separated the two germline ends. The CDR3 totals 13 residues.

The genes are TRBV6-5 and TRBJ2-7; tentatively, D is TRBD1 (5 bases). Germline V CDR1 and CDR2: MNHEY, SVGAGI. This CDR3 comprises 15 residues. V shed 5 bases and J shed 5 bases, with 19 bases lying between them. CDR3 residues: CASSPLGQWGDEQYF. CDR3 nucleotide sequence: TGTGCCAGCAGTCCCCTGGGGCAATGGGGCGACGAGCAGTACTTC.

This chain connects TRBV12-3 or TRBV12-4 to TRBJ2-3, with 8 bases that match TRBD2. Trimming took 6 bases from V and 2 from J; bases not matched to a gene: 1. The CDR3 sequence is 13 residues long. CDR3 bases: TGTGCCAGCAGAGCGGGGGCCACAGATACGCAGTATTTT. Its protein product is CASRAGATDTQYF.

The sample holds a few counts of this clone. CDR3 amino acids: CASSSQGEGGNTIYF. The CDR3 nucleotides read TGTGCCAGCAGCTCCCAGGGAGAGGGCGGAAACACCATATATTTT. The chain couples TRBV7-9 to TRBJ1-3, with D perhaps matching TRBD1 (5 bases). Germline V lookup: CDR1 SEHNR, CDR2 FQNEAQ (reference sequence). This CDR3 is built from 15 residues. Trimming shortened V by 4 bases and J by 4 bases, and 14 bases separated the two germline ends.